One and the same sample provided the 21 T cell receptor beta chains below, sequenced in a study of early T cells in non-severe SARS-CoV-2 infection. TCRdb reprocessed the 5' RACE reads with MiXCR, giving one entry per CDR3 protein. The data contain about 80,000 distinct CDR3 sequences, about 15% of them singletons. The sequencing input was whole blood. The origin of the receptors is an adult who was a healthcare worker with PCR-confirmed SARS-CoV-2 infection or an uninfected control (not recorded which).

The sample holds a few counts of this clonotype. A read error may produce the germline difference seen at one junction end. This chain links TRBV2 with TRBJ1-5; possible D gene TRBD1, 5 bases. This CDR3 spans 13 amino acids. The germline V gene has CDR1 SNHLY and CDR2 FYNNEI. In DNA, the CDR3 is TGTGCCAGCAGTGAAGAGCCCCGGGGGAGGCATGATTTT. This gives the protein CASSEEPRGRHDF.

This clonotype was seen more than once but under ten times. This sequence joins TRBV7-9 and TRBJ2-2; 10 positions agree with TRBD1. The germline V gene encodes CDR1 SEHNR and CDR2 FQNEAQ (reference sequence). CDR3 size: 17 residues. Unmatched junction bases numbered 6, after V lost 0 bases and J lost 5 bases. In DNA form, the CDR3 reads TGTGCCAGCAGCTTAGCTGGACAGGGGGGAATAACCGGGGAGCTGTTTTTT. It codes for CASSLAGQGGITGELFF.

The V and J genes are TRBV28 and TRBJ2-5; TRBD1 matches at 9 bases. Trimming removed 6 bases from V and 4 bases from J; junction bases left unmatched: 3. The CDR3 length is 13 residues. Germline assignment: CDR1 MDHEN and CDR2 SYDVKM. The CDR3 coding sequence is TGTGCCAGCAGGGGGACAGGGCTAGAGACCCAGTACTTC. Amino acid sequence: CASRGTGLETQYF.

This clonotype was observed a few times. The V and J genes are TRBV18 and TRBJ1-5, with D unclear. V was trimmed by 3 bases and J by 4 bases, leaving 10 bases between them. Germline V gene data show CDR1 as KGHSH and CDR2 as LQKENI. This CDR3 region has 14 residues. For the CDR3, the DNA is TGTGCCAGCTCACCTCAGAGAATTAATCAGCCCCAGCATTTT. Encoded protein: CASSPQRINQPQHF.

This clonotype showed up just a few times. V gene TRBV11-2 combines with J gene TRBJ1-3; D not resolved. The V gene's germline CDR1 is SGHAT and CDR2 FQNNGV. The CDR3 loop spans 16 amino acids. V lost 0 bases and J lost 3, with 12 bases in between. CDR3 region: CASSLDTTSHGNTIYF. Here the CDR3 DNA reads TGTGCCAGCAGCTTAGATACGACCAGCCATGGAAACACCATATATTTT. Looking up the rest from reference TRBV11-2 and TRBJ1-3 gives the full variable domain: EAGVAQSPRYKIIEKRQSVAFWCNPISGHATLYWYQQILGQGPKLLIQFQNNGVVDDSQLPKDRFSAERLKGVDSTLKIQPAKLEDSAVYLCASSLDTTSHGNTIYFGEGSWLTVV.

This clonotype has just a few counts. The chain uses TRBV6-6 and TRBJ2-3; D may match TRBD1 or TRBD2 (6 bases each). Germline CDR1 is MNHNY and CDR2 is SVGAGI (reference sequence). Trimming left V 5 bases short and J 4 bases short, with 16 bases between. CDR3 length equals 15 residues. This chain's CDR3 is CASSALRGVADTQYF. CDR3 nucleotide sequence: TGTGCCAGCAGTGCTCTAAGGGGGGTCGCAGATACGCAGTATTTT.

The chain carries TRBV28 and TRBJ2-1; a possible D gene is TRBD2 (5 bases). This CDR3 has 14 amino acids. Germline loops: CDR1 MDHEN, CDR2 SYDVKM. V was pared by 5 bases and J by 7 bases, with 15 bases between. CDR3 loop: CASSVPRGLNEQFF. CDR3 in DNA: TGTGCCAGCAGTGTCCCACGGGGATTGAATGAGCAGTTCTTC.

This clonotype has just a few counts. The J gene is TRBJ2-1, the V gene TRBV7-3; D is undetermined. The CDR3 is 13 amino acids. V lost 1 base and J 7 bases, leaving 8 bases between the germline ends. Germline V lookup: CDR1 SGHTA, CDR2 FQGTGA. The CDR3 protein is CASSLSRINEQFF. CDR3 DNA sequence: TGTGCCAGCAGCTTAAGTCGGATTAATGAGCAGTTCTTC.

This clonotype was seen a single time. J is TRBJ1-4 and V is TRBV4-1; perhaps TRBD1 as D (5 bases). The length of the CDR3 is 16 residues. Germline-derived CDR1 and CDR2 are MGHRA and YSYEKL. The V and J ends lost 4 bases and 0 bases respectively, with 12 bases between them. CDR3 DNA sequence: TGCGCCAGCAGCCCCCTAGGGGAGACAACTAATGAAAAACTGTTTTTT. This sequence encodes CASSPLGETTNEKLFF.

CDR3 coding DNA: TGTGCCAGCAGGTGGACAGGGAATGCGGGCACTGAAGCTTTCTTT. Residues: CASRWTGNAGTEAFF. The chain joins TRBV5-5 to TRBJ1-1; 8 nucleotides agree with TRBD1. The V and J ends lost 5 bases and 4 bases, in that order; junction bases with no gene match: 10. Germline V CDR1 and CDR2: SGHKS, YYEKEE (reference sequence). CDR3 length: 15 amino acids.

This clonotype has just one count. J is TRBJ1-6 and V is TRBV5-4; D unclear. Germline values: CDR1 SGHNT, CDR2 YYREEE (reference sequence). The V end was cut by 0 bases, the J end by 5 bases, with 18 bases between. The CDR3 contains 18 residues. The CDR3 spells CASSLEPGRTTDNSPLHF. CDR3 coding DNA: TGTGCCAGCAGCTTGGAACCGGGGAGGACCACCGATAATTCACCCCTCCACTTT.

The chain is built from TRBV5-1 and TRBJ2-7; maybe TRBD2 (6 bases). Germline loops: CDR1 SGHRS, CDR2 YFSETQ. Trimming shortened V by 3 bases and J by 7 bases, and 17 bases separated the two germline ends. The CDR3 has 14 amino acids. CDR3 nucleotide sequence: TGCGCCAGCAGCTCGGGACTTAGAACATCTGAGCAGTACTTC. Translating gives CASSSGLRTSEQYF.

This clonotype was counted between two and nine times. At one of its ends the junction is not consistent with the germline gene, which may arise from a read error. The chain uses TRBV20-1 and TRBJ2-5; D is undetermined. This CDR3 region has 12 residues. Per germline, CDR1 DFQATT and CDR2 SNEGSKA (reference sequence). The CDR3 spells CSAREGAQPIAF. The DNA of the CDR3 is TGCAGTGCTAGAGAAGGAGCCCAACCCATCGCCTTC.

The chain combines TRBV19 with TRBJ2-1; possible D gene TRBD2, 8 bases. The CDR3 length is 15 residues. V lost 4 bases and J 6 bases, leaving 16 bases between the germline ends. Per the germline V gene, CDR1 is LNHDA and CDR2 is SQIVND (reference sequence). This chain's CDR3 is CASSTTTGTSNEQFF. DNA for the CDR3: TGTGCCAGTAGTACGACGACAGGGACTAGCAATGAGCAGTTCTTC.

The rearrangement uses TRBV5-1 and TRBJ2-3, with 12 bases fitting TRBD2. J gave up 0 bases and V 1 base, and 3 bases lay outside the gene matches. The CDR3 runs 17 residues. Germline CDR1 and CDR2: SGHRS and YFSETQ. The CDR3, as DNA: TGCGCCAGCAGCTTGAGGACTAGCGGGACTAGCACAGATACGCAGTATTTT. It is translated as CASSLRTSGTSTDTQYF.

The chain links TRBV10-2 to TRBJ2-7, with 7 bases identical to TRBD1. V was pared by 6 bases and J by 1 base, with 9 bases of the junction left unmatched. The CDR3 length is 15 residues. Germline CDR1 WSHSY, CDR2 SAAADI. The CDR3 sequence: CASREQGPRSYEQYF. The DNA for the CDR3 is TGCGCCAGCAGGGAACAGGGGCCCCGGTCCTACGAGCAGTACTTC.

This clonotype appeared a few times. V usage is TRBV20-1 and J usage is TRBJ2-5; TRBD2 might be the D (6 bases). V shed 5 bases and J shed 4 bases, with 20 bases lying between them. The CDR3 extends over 15 amino acids. The germline gives CDR1 DFQATT, CDR2 SNEGSKA (reference sequence). The CDR3 nucleotides read TGCAGTGCTTCCTTACCCTCTAGCGTCGGAGAGACCCAGTACTTC. Amino acid sequence: CSASLPSSVGETQYF.

This chain connects TRBV29-1 to TRBJ2-7, with D perhaps matching TRBD2 (8 bases). Looked up from germline, CDR1 is SQVTM and CDR2 is ANQGSEA. This CDR3 contains 14 residues. Trimming cost V 4 bases and J 7 bases, with 20 bases left between them. The CDR3 here is CSVVLGRGLGEQYF. The CDR3 bases are TGCAGCGTTGTTCTCGGGAGGGGGCTGGGAGAGCAGTACTTC.

This clonotype has just a few counts. The chain recombines TRBV11-3 with TRBJ2-1, with D possibly being TRBD1 or TRBD2 (5 bases each). The CDR3 consists of 14 residues. Trimming removed 2 bases from V and 15 bases from J, with 20 bases in between. Germline V gene data show CDR1 as SGHNT and CDR2 as YENEEA. The CDR3 DNA sequence: TGTGCCAGCAGCTTAACCCCTACTATGGGGGTATTGTTCTTC. This encodes CASSLTPTMGVLFF.

The V call is TRBV7-2, the J call TRBJ1-4; TRBD1 might be the D (6 bases). The germline gives CDR1 SGHTA, CDR2 FQGNSA. V gave up 6 bases and J gave up 1 base, with 15 bases separating them. This CDR3 has 16 residues. CDR3 amino acids: CASSLYGGRTNEKLFF. The CDR3 region has the DNA TGTGCCAGCAGTCTATACGGGGGGCGAACTAATGAAAAACTGTTTTTT. Looking up the rest from reference TRBV7-2 and TRBJ1-4 gives the full variable domain: GAGVSQSPSNKVTEKGKDVELRCDPISGHTALYWYRQSLGQGLEFLIYFQGNSAPDKSGLPSDRFSAERTGGSVSTLTIQRTQQEDSAVYLCASSLYGGRTNEKLFFGSGTQLSVL.

There are a few counts of this clonotype. This chain uses TRBV21-1 with TRBJ1-5; the table gives TRBD1 as D, unverified against the DNA. TRBV21-1 represents a pseudogene. The length of the CDR3 is 20 residues. CDR3 protein: CASRGTWTGAIIYSNQPQHF. In DNA, the CDR3 is TGTGCCAGCAGGGGGACGTGGACAGGGGCGATAATATATAGCAATCAGCCCCAGCATTTT.